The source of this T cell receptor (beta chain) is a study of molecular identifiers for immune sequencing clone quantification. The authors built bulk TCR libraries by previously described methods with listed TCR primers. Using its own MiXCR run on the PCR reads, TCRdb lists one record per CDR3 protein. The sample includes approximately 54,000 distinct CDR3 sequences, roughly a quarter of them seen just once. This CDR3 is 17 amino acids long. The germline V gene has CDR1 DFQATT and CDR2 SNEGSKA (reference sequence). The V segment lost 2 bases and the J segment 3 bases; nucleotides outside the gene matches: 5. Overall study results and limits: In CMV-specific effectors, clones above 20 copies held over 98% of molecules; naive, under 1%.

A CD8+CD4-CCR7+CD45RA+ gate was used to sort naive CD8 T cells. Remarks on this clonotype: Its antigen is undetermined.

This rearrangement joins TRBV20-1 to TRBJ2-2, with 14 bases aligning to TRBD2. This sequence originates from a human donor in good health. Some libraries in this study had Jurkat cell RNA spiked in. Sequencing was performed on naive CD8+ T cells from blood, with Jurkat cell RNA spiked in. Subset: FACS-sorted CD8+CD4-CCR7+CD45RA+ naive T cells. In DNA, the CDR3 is TGCAGTGCTAGATTGGGACTAGCGGGAGAATACACCGGGGAGCTGTTTTTT. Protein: CSARLGLAGEYTGELFF.